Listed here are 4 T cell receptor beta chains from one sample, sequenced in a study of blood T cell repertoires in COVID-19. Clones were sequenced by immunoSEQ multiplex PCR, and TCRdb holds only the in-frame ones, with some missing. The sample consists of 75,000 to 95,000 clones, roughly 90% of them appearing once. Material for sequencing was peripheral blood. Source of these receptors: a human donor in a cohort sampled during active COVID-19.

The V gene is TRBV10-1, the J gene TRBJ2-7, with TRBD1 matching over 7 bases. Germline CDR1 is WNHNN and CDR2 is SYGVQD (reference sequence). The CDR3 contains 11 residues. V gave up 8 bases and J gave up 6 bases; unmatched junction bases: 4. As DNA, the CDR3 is TGCGCCAGCGGCTACAGGGGCGAGCAGTACTTC. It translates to CASGYRGEQYF.

This CDR3 is CASSATDYEQYF. The CDR3 DNA follows: TGTGCCAGCAGTGCGACAGACTACGAGCAGTACTTC. V and J are TRBV2 and TRBJ2-7; possible D gene TRBD1, 5 bases. Per the germline V gene, CDR1 is SNHLY and CDR2 is FYNNEI. Between the trimmed V and J ends, which lost 4 bases and 3 bases, there was a span of 7 bases. This CDR3 region has 12 residues. Supplemented by reference TRBV2 and TRBJ2-7, the full variable domain reads EPEVTQTPSHQVTQMGQEVILRCVPISNHLYFYWYRQILGQKVEFLVSFYNNEISEKSEIFDDQFSVERPDGSNFTLKIRSTKLEDSAMYFCASSATDYEQYFGPGTRLTVT.

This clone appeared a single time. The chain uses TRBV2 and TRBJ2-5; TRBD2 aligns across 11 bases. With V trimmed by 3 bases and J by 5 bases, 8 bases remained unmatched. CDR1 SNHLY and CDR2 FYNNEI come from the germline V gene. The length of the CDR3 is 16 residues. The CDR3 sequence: CASSDPASGGRETQYF. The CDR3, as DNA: TGTGCCAGCAGTGATCCGGCTAGCGGGGGGCGTGAGACCCAGTACTTC.

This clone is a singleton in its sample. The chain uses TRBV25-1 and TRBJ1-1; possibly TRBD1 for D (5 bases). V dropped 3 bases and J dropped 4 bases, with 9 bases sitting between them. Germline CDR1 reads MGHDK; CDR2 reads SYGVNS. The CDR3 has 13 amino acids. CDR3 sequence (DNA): TGTGCCAGCAGTGAGCAGACAGTCACTGAAGCTTTCTTT. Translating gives CASSEQTVTEAFF.